The 21 T cell receptor beta chains given below trace back to one sample, sequenced in a study of T cells after yellow fever vaccination. TCRdb independently ran MiXCR on the 5' RACE reads; one entry per CDR3 protein. The sample includes a few hundred thousand distinct CDR3 sequences, over 4.5% seen only once; the top ten take 3% to 4%. Sequenced here: CD4+ T cells sorted from PBMCs, sampled on the day of the yellow fever booster vaccination. These receptors were obtained from a young man who received the YFV17D yellow fever vaccine.

This chain uses TRBV10-2 with TRBJ1-5, with a possible D match to TRBD1 (5 bases). With 0 bases removed from V and 7 bases from J, the gap between germline ends came to 10 bases. The germline CDR1 and CDR2 sequences are WSHSY and SAAADI. This CDR3 is 14 amino acids long. The CDR3 bases are TGCGCCAGCAGTGAGTCGAGCCAGGGACAGCCCCAGCATTTT. It is translated as CASSESSQGQPQHF.

This clonotype has ten or more counts. The genes are TRBV5-1 and TRBJ2-6; no firm D call. The CDR3 is 14 amino acids. Germline V gene data show CDR1 as SGHRS and CDR2 as YFSETQ. V was cut by 4 bases and J by 0 bases, with 5 bases left in between. CDR3 nucleotides: TGCGCCAGCAGCGCCTCCTCTGGGGCCAACGTCCTGACTTTC. As protein: CASSASSGANVLTF.

This clonotype occurred a few times. The chain recombines TRBV12-3 or TRBV12-4 with TRBJ1-4; a weak D match, TRBD1 (5 bases). V gave up 6 bases and J gave up 8 bases, with 16 bases separating them. The CDR3 is made up of 14 amino acids. In DNA form, the CDR3 reads TGTGCCAGCAGAGGGCAGGGAGGGTCGGAAAAACTGTTTTTT. This gives the protein CASRGQGGSEKLFF.

The V gene is TRBV28, the J gene TRBJ2-3; D may match TRBD1 or TRBD2 (5 bases each). This CDR3 has 16 amino acids. From germline, CDR1 is MDHEN and CDR2 SYDVKM. Trimming took 7 bases from V and 3 from J, leaving 20 bases between them. The CDR3: CASIGGSRVITDTQYF. DNA for the CDR3: TGTGCCAGCATTGGGGGATCCAGGGTAATTACAGATACGCAGTATTTT.

This clonotype was seen ten or more times. This chain joins TRBV12-3 or TRBV12-4 and TRBJ1-5; D is possibly TRBD1 (5 bases). V lost 5 bases to trimming and J lost 8 bases, with 16 bases between them. The CDR3 covers 14 residues. The CDR3: CASSPPLGVEPQHF. CDR3 sequence (DNA): TGTGCCAGCAGTCCCCCCTTGGGGGTTGAGCCCCAGCATTTT.

This clonotype has just a few counts. The chain uses TRBV6-5 and TRBJ1-4; D call uncertain. CDR3 length: 13 residues. The germline gives CDR1 MNHEY, CDR2 SVGAGI. The V end was cut by 5 bases, the J end by 3 bases, with 7 bases between. Here the CDR3 reads CASSPPANEKLFF. The CDR3, as DNA: TGTGCCAGCAGTCCGCCCGCTAATGAAAAACTGTTTTTT.

This clonotype was recorded a few times. V gene TRBV6-5 combines with J gene TRBJ2-5; a weak D match, TRBD2 (7 bases). The germline V gene encodes CDR1 MNHEY and CDR2 SVGAGI. CDR3 length: 16 amino acids. Trimming pared 6 bases from V and 5 bases from J, leaving 22 bases between. CDR3 amino acids: CASSTYRDGRRETQYF. DNA for the CDR3: TGTGCCAGCAGCACCTACAGGGACGGGAGGAGGGAGACCCAGTACTTC.

This chain links TRBV20-1 with TRBJ1-2, with 7 bases that match TRBD1. Germline values: CDR1 DFQATT, CDR2 SNEGSKA (reference sequence). This CDR3 has 15 residues. Trimming cost V 6 bases and J 4 bases; bases outside gene matches: 14. CDR3 in amino acids: CSAENREGQIYGYTF. CDR3 bases: TGCAGTGCAGAGAATAGGGAGGGACAGATCTATGGCTACACCTTC.

This chain links TRBV7-3 with TRBJ2-1; 8 bases are shared with TRBD1. Germline lookup yields CDR1 SGHTA and CDR2 FQGTGA. The ends lost 5 bases at V and 2 bases at J; junction bases unmatched: 8. The CDR3 spans 16 residues. The CDR3 protein is CASSLKAGGAYNEQFF. The CDR3 bases are TGTGCCAGCAGCCTCAAAGCAGGGGGCGCCTACAATGAGCAGTTCTTC.

The rearrangement joins TRBV9 to TRBJ2-2, with D tentatively TRBD2 (6 bases). V lost 0 bases, J lost 2 bases, and 11 bases lay in between. This CDR3 spans 16 amino acids. In germline, CDR1 is SGDLS, CDR2 YYNGEE. This chain's CDR3 is CASSVGGAPNTGELFF. Written as DNA, the CDR3 is TGTGCCAGCAGCGTAGGCGGGGCACCTAACACCGGGGAGCTGTTTTTT.

The chain carries TRBV7-6 and TRBJ2-2; D not resolved. The CDR3 sequence is 14 residues long. Germline V gives CDR1 SGHVS, CDR2 FNYEAQ. V lost 7 bases and J lost 2, with 11 bases in between. This CDR3 is CASTSWRNTGELFF. The DNA of the CDR3 is TGTGCCAGCACCTCTTGGCGCAACACCGGGGAGCTGTTTTTT.

There are a few counts of this clonotype. J is TRBJ2-7 and V is TRBV7-2; possibly TRBD1 for D (5 bases). Germline CDR1 reads SGHTA; CDR2 reads FQGNSA. V lost 1 base and J lost 4, with 8 bases in between. The CDR3 has 13 residues. The CDR3 DNA follows: TGTGCCAGCAGCTTAGTACAGGAGTACGAGCAGTACTTC. This translates into CASSLVQEYEQYF.

The sample holds a few counts of this clonotype. The genes are TRBV5-4 and TRBJ1-1; 7 nucleotides line up with TRBD1. J lost 3 bases, V lost 0 bases, and 5 bases had no gene match. Germline CDR1 and CDR2: SGHNT and YYREEE (reference sequence). The CDR3 consists of 15 residues. CDR3 nucleotides: TGTGCCAGCAGCTTGGTGGCAGGGGGGCACACTGAAGCTTTCTTT. Translation: CASSLVAGGHTEAFF.

In its sample, this clonotype was seen a few times. This sequence joins TRBV27 and TRBJ1-6; tentatively, D is TRBD1 (5 bases). Germline V gives CDR1 MNHEY, CDR2 SMNVEV (reference sequence). The CDR3 length is 15 residues. V shed 0 bases and J shed 10 bases, with 13 bases lying between them. The CDR3 DNA follows: TGTGCCAGCAGTTTATCGGGGGGTTTGGGGTCACCCCTCCACTTT. This encodes CASSLSGGLGSPLHF.

This rearrangement joins TRBV12-3 or TRBV12-4 to TRBJ1-4; weak D call: TRBD1 (5 bases). The CDR3 is 16 amino acids. V was clipped by 4 bases and J by 6 bases, with 18 bases between them. Here the CDR3 reads CASSSRHGTADEKLFF. The CDR3 DNA reads as TGTGCCAGCAGTTCCCGCCACGGGACGGCAGATGAAAAACTGTTTTTT.

This rearrangement joins TRBV11-2 to TRBJ2-1; D is undetermined. The CDR3 is 13 amino acids. V lost 1 base to trimming and J lost 7 bases, with 8 bases between them. CDR1 is SGHAT, CDR2 FQNNGV, per germline. CDR3: CASSLAPRNEQFF. The CDR3 bases are TGTGCCAGCAGCTTAGCCCCCCGGAATGAGCAGTTCTTC.

The gene calls are TRBV20-1 and TRBJ2-1; the D gene is possibly TRBD1 (5 bases). The germline gives CDR1 DFQATT, CDR2 SNEGSKA (reference sequence). Trimming stripped 3 bases from V and 2 bases from J, with 11 bases between. This CDR3 is built from 14 residues. CDR3 residues: CSASPDIAYNEQFF. The DNA for the CDR3 is TGCAGTGCTAGTCCGGACATTGCCTACAATGAGCAGTTCTTC.

This clonotype showed up just a few times. The V gene is TRBV29-1, the J gene TRBJ2-2, with 8 nucleotides matching TRBD2. Germline V CDR1 and CDR2: SQVTM, ANQGSEA. Unmatched junction bases numbered 16, after V lost 4 bases and J lost 9 bases. CDR3 size: 16 residues. The CDR3 bases are TGCAGCGTTGTTTTGTTACGGGGGGGCCGTTGGCGGGAGCTGTTTTTT. It is translated as CSVVLLRGGRWRELFF.

This clonotype has a count of ten or more. This sequence joins TRBV11-2 and TRBJ2-1, with D perhaps being TRBD1 or TRBD2 (5 bases each). The CDR3 covers 12 residues. V was cut by 5 bases and J by 11 bases, with 13 bases left in between. In germline, CDR1 is SGHAT, CDR2 FQNNGV. This chain's CDR3 is CASSPGTPQQFF. CDR3 coding DNA: TGTGCCAGCAGCCCGGGGACGCCCCAGCAGTTCTTC.

This chain connects TRBV4-1 to TRBJ1-1; TRBD1 might be the D (5 bases). This CDR3 is built from 17 residues. Germline values: CDR1 MGHRA, CDR2 YSYEKL. V was pared by 0 bases and J by 0 bases, with 14 bases between. The CDR3 region is CASSQEGAGLMNTEAFF. The CDR3 DNA sequence: TGCGCCAGCAGCCAAGAAGGGGCAGGCCTTATGAACACTGAAGCTTTCTTT.

The V call is TRBV18, the J call TRBJ1-1; D is uncertain. The V and J ends lost 0 bases and 7 bases respectively, with 15 bases between them. The CDR3 contains 15 residues. The V gene's germline CDR1 is KGHSH and CDR2 LQKENI. The DNA of the CDR3 is TGTGCCAGCTCACCACCGTGGGATGGTGTTAATGAAGCTTTCTTT. It codes for CASSPPWDGVNEAFF. Full variable domain (missing parts from reference TRBV18 and TRBJ1-1): NAGVMQNPRHLVRRRGQEARLRCSPMKGHSHVYWYRQLPEEGLKFMVYLQKENIIDESGMPKERFSAEFPKEGPSILRIQQVVRGDSAAYFCASSPPWDGVNEAFFGQGTRLTVV.